This section outlines one TCR beta chain sequence together with its context. Its antigen remains unknown. Following autologous stem cell transplantation, relapse occurred in every patient, and exposure to brentuximab vedotin varied. Complete response, partial response or progressive disease were the best responses. Assay used: immunoSEQ multiplex PCR; TCRdb lists only in-frame clones, some missing. The sample lists 23,000 or so clones, approximately 80% occurring once. The sample belongs to a study of PD-1 blockade in classical Hodgkin lymphoma. General observations from the study: Complete responders entered with baseline diversity on par with newly diagnosed patients, the results showed.

The germline V gene has CDR1 SGHNT and CDR2 YYREEE (reference sequence). The CDR3 consists of 16 residues. V dropped 4 bases and J dropped 5; count of bases not matched to a gene: 11. The sequencing used peripheral blood mononuclear cells (PBMCs), collected before the second cycle of nivolumab. The rearrangement uses TRBV5-4 and TRBJ2-1, with 8 bases lining up with TRBD2. The TCR originated in a human donor with classical Hodgkin lymphoma. CDR3 region: CASSAYGGAIHNEQFF. The CDR3 coding sequence is TGTGCCAGCAGCGCTTACGGGGGGGCAATTCACAATGAGCAGTTCTTC.